The 7 T cell receptor beta chains listed next were all sequenced from one sample in a study of early T cells in non-severe SARS-CoV-2 infection. A single record per CDR3 protein comes from TCRdb applying MiXCR to the 5' RACE reads. The data show roughly 64,000 distinct CDR3 sequences, about 11% seen once. The starting material was whole blood, obtained at baseline. These receptors were taken from an adult who was a healthcare worker with PCR-confirmed SARS-CoV-2 infection or an uninfected control (not recorded which).

The chain carries TRBV20-1 and TRBJ2-7; D possibly corresponds to TRBD1 (6 bases). The ends were cut back, 3 bases at V and 3 bases at J, with 12 bases in the middle. Germline V gene data show CDR1 as DFQATT and CDR2 as SNEGSKA (reference sequence). This CDR3 comprises 13 residues. The CDR3 DNA follows: TGCAGTGCTAGTTCACCAGGGGACTACGAGCAGTACTTC. This sequence encodes CSASSPGDYEQYF.

This clonotype was detected a few times. The rearrangement joins TRBV3-1 to TRBJ1-1; D may be TRBD1 (5 bases). Germline V gene sequence: CDR1 LGHDT, CDR2 YNNKEL (reference sequence). The CDR3 runs 15 residues. V lost 0 bases to trimming and J lost 4 bases, with 12 bases between them. CDR3 protein: CASSQDFAGRTEAFF. For the CDR3, the DNA is TGTGCCAGCAGCCAAGATTTCGCAGGGCGCACTGAAGCTTTCTTT.

This chain links TRBV30 with TRBJ2-7, with D possibly being TRBD2 (7 bases). This CDR3 comprises 15 residues. Trimming removed 5 bases from V and 5 bases from J, with 22 bases in between. In germline, CDR1 is GTSNPN, CDR2 SVGIG (reference sequence). The CDR3 here is CAWAPGGREADEQYF. CDR3 in DNA: TGTGCCTGGGCTCCGGGGGGCCGCGAGGCCGACGAGCAGTACTTC. Combining the CDR3 with reference TRBV30 and TRBJ2-7 gives the whole variable domain SQTIHQWPATLVQPVGSPLSLECTVEGTSNPNLYWYRQAAGRGLQLLFYSVGIGQISSEVPQNLSASRPQDRQFILSSKKLLLSDSGFYLCAWAPGGREADEQYFGPGTRLTVT.

V is TRBV6-4 and J is TRBJ2-3; the match to TRBD2 covers 8 bases. Germline lookup yields CDR1 MRHNA and CDR2 SNTAGT. Unmatched junction bases numbered 6, after V lost 3 bases and J lost 4 bases. The CDR3 length is 15 residues. CDR3 amino acids: CASSEGGLESDTQYF. CDR3 bases: TGTGCCAGCAGTGAGGGGGGACTAGAGTCAGATACGCAGTATTTT.

This chain connects TRBV6-5 to TRBJ2-7; D remains unclear. Trimming took 2 bases from V and 1 from J, leaving 6 bases between them. The CDR3 consists of 13 residues. CDR1 and CDR2 from the germline V gene are MNHEY and SVGAGI. The CDR3 sequence is CASSYLRSYEQYF. As DNA, the CDR3 is TGTGCCAGCAGTTACCTCCGGTCCTACGAGCAGTACTTC.

V usage is TRBV12-3 or TRBV12-4 and J usage is TRBJ1-1; a possible D gene is TRBD1 (5 bases). Between the trimmed V and J ends, which lost 1 base and 5 bases, there was a span of 11 bases. The CDR3 has 14 amino acids. CDR3 DNA sequence: TGTGCCAGCAGTTTAGAAGGGGTAATAACTGAAGCTTTCTTT. As protein: CASSLEGVITEAFF.

The chain recombines TRBV6-6 with TRBJ2-7, with 9 nucleotides matching TRBD1. Germline CDR1 MNHNY, CDR2 SVGAGI (reference sequence). With V trimmed by 4 bases and J by 6 bases, 4 bases remained unmatched. The CDR3 runs to 13 residues. In DNA form, the CDR3 reads TGTGCCAGCAGTTTGCCGGGACAGGGCGAGCAGTACTTC. Translating gives CASSLPGQGEQYF.